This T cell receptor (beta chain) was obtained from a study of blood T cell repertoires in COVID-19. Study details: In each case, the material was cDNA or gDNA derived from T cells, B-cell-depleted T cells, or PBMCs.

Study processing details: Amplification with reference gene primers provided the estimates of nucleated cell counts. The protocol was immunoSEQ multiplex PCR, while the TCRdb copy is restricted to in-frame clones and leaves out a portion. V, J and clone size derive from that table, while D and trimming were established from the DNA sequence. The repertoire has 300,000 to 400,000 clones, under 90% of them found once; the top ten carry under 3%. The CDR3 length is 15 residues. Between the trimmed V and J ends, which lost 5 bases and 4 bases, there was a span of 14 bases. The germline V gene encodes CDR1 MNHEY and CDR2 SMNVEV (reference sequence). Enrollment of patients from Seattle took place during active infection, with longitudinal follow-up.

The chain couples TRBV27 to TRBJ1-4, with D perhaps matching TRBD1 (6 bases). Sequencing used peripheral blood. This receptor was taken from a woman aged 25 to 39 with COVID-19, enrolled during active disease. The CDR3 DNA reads TGTGCCAGCAGTCCCTCCGACAGGTTTAATGAAAAACTGTTTTTT. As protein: CASSPSDRFNEKLFF.